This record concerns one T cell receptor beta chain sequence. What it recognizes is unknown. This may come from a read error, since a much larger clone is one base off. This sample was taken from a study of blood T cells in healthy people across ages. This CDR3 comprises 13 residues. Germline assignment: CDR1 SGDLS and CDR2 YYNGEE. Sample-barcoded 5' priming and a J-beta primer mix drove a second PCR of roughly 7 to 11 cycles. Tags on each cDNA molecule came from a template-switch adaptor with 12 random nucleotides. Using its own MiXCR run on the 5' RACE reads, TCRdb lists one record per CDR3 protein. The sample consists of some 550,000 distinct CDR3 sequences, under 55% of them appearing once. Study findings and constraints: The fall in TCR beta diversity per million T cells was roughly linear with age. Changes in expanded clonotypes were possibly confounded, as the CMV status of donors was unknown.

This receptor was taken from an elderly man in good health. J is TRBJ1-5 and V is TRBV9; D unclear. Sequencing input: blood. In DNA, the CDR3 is TGTGCCAGCAGCGTAGCTCAGGATCAGCCCCGGCATTTT. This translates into CASSVAQDQPRHF.